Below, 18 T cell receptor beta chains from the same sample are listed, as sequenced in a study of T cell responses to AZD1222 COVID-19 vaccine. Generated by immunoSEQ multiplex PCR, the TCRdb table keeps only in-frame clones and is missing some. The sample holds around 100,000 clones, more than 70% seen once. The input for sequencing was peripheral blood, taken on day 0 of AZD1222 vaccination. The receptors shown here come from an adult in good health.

The CDR3 loop is CASSQTGKNTEAFF. CDR3 nucleotides: TGTGCCAGCAGCCAGACAGGGAAGAACACTGAAGCTTTCTTT. The chain joins TRBV3-1 (or the pseudogene TRBV3-2) to TRBJ1-1; 7 positions agree with TRBD1. The germline CDR1 and CDR2 sequences are LGHDT and YNNKEL (reference sequence). The CDR3 is 14 residues long. The trim removed 3 bases at V and 1 base at J, leaving 2 bases unmatched.

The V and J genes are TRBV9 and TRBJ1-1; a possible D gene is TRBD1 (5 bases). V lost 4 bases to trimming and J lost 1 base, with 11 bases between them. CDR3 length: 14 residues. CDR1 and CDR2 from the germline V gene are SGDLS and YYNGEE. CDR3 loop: CASSRDGANTEAFF. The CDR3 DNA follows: TGTGCCAGCAGCCGGGACGGAGCGAACACTGAAGCTTTCTTT. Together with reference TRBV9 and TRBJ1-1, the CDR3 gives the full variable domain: DSGVTQTPKHLITATGQRVTLRCSPRSGDLSVYWYQQSLDQGLQFLIQYYNGEERAKGNILERFSAQQFPDLHSELNLSSLELGDSALYFCASSRDGANTEAFFGQGTRLTVV.

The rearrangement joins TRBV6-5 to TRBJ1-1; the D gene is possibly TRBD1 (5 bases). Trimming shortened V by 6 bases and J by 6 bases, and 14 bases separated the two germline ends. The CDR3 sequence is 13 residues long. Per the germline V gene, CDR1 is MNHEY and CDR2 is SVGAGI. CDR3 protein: CASRLYRNAEAFF. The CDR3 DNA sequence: TGTGCCAGCAGACTTTACAGGAATGCTGAAGCTTTCTTT.

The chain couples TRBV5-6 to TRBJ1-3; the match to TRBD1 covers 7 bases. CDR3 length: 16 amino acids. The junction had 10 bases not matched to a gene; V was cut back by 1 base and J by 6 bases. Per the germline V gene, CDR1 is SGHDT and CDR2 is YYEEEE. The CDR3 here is CASSLRRQGKANTIYF. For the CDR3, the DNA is TGTGCCAGCAGCTTGCGGAGACAGGGCAAAGCAAACACCATATATTTT.

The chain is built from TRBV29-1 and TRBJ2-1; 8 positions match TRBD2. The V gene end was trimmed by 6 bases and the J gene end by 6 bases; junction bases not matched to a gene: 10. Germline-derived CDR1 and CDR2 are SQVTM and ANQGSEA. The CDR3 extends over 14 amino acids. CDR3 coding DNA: TGCAGCGTGCAGACGTCTAGCGGGCGCAATGAGCAGTTCTTC. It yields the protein CSVQTSSGRNEQFF.

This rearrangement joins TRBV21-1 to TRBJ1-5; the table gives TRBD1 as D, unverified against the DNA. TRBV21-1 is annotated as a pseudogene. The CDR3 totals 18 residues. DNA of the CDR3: TGTGCCAGCAGCAAAGCGCGTACGTCACAGGGTGAGGGACAGCCCCAGCATTTT. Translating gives CASSKARTSQGEGQPQHF.

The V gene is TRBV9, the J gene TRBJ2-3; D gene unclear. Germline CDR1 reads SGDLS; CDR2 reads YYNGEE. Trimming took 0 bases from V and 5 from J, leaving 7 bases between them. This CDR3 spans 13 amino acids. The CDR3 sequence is CASSVGKEDTQYF. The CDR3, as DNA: TGTGCCAGCAGCGTAGGAAAAGAAGATACGCAGTATTTT.

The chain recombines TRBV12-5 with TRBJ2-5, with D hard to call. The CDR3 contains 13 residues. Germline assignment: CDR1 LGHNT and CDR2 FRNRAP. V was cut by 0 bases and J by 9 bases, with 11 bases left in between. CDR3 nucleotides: TGTGCTAGTGGTTTGGTAACATCTGGGCCCCAGTACTTC. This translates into CASGLVTSGPQYF.

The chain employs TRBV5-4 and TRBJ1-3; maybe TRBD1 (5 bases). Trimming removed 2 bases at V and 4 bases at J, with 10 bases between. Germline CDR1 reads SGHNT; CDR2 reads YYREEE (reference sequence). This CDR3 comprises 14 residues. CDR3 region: CASSFSGPGNTIYF. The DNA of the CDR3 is TGTGCCAGCAGCTTTTCAGGGCCGGGAAACACCATATATTTT.

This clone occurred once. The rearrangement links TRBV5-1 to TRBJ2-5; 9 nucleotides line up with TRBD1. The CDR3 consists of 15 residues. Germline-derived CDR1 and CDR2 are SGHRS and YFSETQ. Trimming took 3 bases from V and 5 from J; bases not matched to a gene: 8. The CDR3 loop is CASSYGQGWRETQYF. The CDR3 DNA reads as TGCGCCAGCAGCTACGGACAGGGGTGGCGGGAGACCCAGTACTTC.

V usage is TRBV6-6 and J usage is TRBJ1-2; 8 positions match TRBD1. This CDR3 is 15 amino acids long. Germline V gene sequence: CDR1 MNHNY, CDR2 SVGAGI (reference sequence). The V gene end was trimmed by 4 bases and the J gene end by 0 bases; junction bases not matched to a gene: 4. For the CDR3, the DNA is TGTGCCAGCAGTTTCGGACAGGGTCCTAACTATGGCTACACCTTC. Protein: CASSFGQGPNYGYTF.

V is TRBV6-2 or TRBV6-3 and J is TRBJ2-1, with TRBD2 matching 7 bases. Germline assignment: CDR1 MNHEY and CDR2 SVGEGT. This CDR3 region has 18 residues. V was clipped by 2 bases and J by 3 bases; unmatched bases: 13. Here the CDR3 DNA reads TGTGCCAGCAGTTACACGATAGACTCGGGCGGGGGCTACAATGAGCAGTTCTTC. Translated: CASSYTIDSGGGYNEQFF.

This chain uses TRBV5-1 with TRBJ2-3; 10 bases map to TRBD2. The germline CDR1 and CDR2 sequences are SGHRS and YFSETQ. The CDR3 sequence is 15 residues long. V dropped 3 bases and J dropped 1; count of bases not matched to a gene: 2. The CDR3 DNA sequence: TGCGCCAGCAGCTCCGGACTAGCGGGCACAGATACGCAGTATTTT. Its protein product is CASSSGLAGTDTQYF.

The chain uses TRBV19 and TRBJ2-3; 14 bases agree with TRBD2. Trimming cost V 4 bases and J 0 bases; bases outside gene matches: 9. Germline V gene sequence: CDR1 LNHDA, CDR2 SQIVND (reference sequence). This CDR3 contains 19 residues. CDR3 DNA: TGTGCCAGTAGTACCACCAGACTAGCGGGAGGGACTAGCACAGATACGCAGTATTTT. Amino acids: CASSTTRLAGGTSTDTQYF.

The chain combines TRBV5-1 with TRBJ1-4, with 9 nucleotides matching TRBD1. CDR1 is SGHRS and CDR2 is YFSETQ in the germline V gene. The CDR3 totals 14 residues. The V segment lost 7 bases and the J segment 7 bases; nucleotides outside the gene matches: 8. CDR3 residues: CASGIGTGPEKLFF. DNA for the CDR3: TGCGCCAGCGGTATAGGGACAGGGCCTGAAAAACTGTTTTTT.

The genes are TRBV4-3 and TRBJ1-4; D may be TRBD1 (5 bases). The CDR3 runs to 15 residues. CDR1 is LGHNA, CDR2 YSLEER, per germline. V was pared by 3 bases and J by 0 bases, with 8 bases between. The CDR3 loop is CASSQEGSTNEKLFF. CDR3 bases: TGCGCCAGCAGCCAGGAGGGGTCAACTAATGAAAAACTGTTTTTT.

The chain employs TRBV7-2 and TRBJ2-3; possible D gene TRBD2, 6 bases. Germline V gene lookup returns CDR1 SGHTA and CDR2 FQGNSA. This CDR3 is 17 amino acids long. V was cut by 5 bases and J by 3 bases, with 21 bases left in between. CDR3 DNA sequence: TGTGCCAGCAGCCCGGGCGGCGGGGCCTTCTTGACAGATACGCAGTATTTT. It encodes CASSPGGGAFLTDTQYF.

In DNA form, the CDR3 reads TGTGCCAGCAGCTTGGCGGCAGACAACACTGAAGCTTTCTTT. It yields the protein CASSLAADNTEAFF. The J gene is TRBJ1-1, the V gene TRBV5-6; D gene uncertain. The CDR3 is 14 residues long. The germline V gene encodes CDR1 SGHDT and CDR2 YYEEEE. The V end lost 0 bases, the J end lost 2 bases, and 8 bases lay between the germline ends.